This TCR beta chain was profiled in a study of tumor T cells in aggressive B-cell lymphoma. This clone occurred a few times. Some clones are missing from TCRdb's copy, which holds only in-frame ones; the method was immunoSEQ multiplex PCR. The sample lists 5,900 or so clones; 70% to 75% were seen once. Trimming took off 8 bases at V and 4 bases at J, with 24 bases between the two ends. The CDR3 length is 16 residues. Germline loops: CDR1 MDHEN, CDR2 SYDVKM. The TCR was taken from an adult with diffuse large B cell lymphoma. The chain joins TRBV28 to TRBJ2-7; D possibly corresponds to TRBD2 (6 bases). Sequenced input: tumor tissue. CDR3 bases: TGTGCCAGCTCCACCGGGGGACGGATGACTGGGTACGAGCAGTACTTC. This encodes CASSTGGRMTGYEQYF.